A selection of T cell receptor beta chains follows, all from one sample in a study of blood T cell repertoires in COVID-19. Method: immunoSEQ multiplex PCR; TCRdb's copy keeps in-frame clones and lacks some. This table holds approximately 260,000 clones, 80% to 90% found once. What was sequenced was peripheral blood. These receptors all come from a woman aged 40 to 50 who had recovered from COVID-19. Each CDR3 is given without its conserved first and last residue.

J,V,CDR3
TRBJ2-7,TRBV2,ASKRLRDEQY
TRBJ2-7,TRBV11-2,ASSRVRSGPYEQY
TRBJ1-5,TRBV19,ASSMRGAKGSQPQH
TRBJ2-7,TRBV7-2,ASSPSGNPYEQY
TRBJ2-1,TRBV6-2/TRBV6-3,ASTPTGMWYNEQF
TRBJ1-6,TRBV18,ASSAEGGSYNSPLH
TRBJ2-5,TRBV24-1,ATSKAGEETQY
TRBJ1-6,TRBV5-5,ASSRTGGDSPLH
TRBJ1-1,TRBV6-5,ASVGGVARYTEAF
TRBJ1-2,TRBV3-1/TRBV3-2,ASSQVPGANYGYT
TRBJ2-2,TRBV5-6,ASSLAGLAGSTGELF
TRBJ2-1,TRBV6-6,ASSQLPPRSSYNEQF
TRBJ2-3,TRBV19,ASSLGLAGGNTDTQY
TRBJ2-3,TRBV13,ASSLPGFSTDTQY
TRBJ2-5,TRBV29-1,SVTSWTVQETQY
TRBJ1-5,TRBV29-1,SARQNNQPQH
TRBJ1-2,TRBV27,ASSFSMTGAQGGYT
TRBJ2-1,TRBV29-1,SVVIGGLGQF
TRBJ2-5,TRBV2,ASSTRTSGETQY
TRBJ1-1,TRBV11-2,ASSNGQGDTEAF
TRBJ2-5,TRBV7-2,ASSPQGARGETQY
TRBJ2-5,TRBV3-1/TRBV3-2,ASSDRRLAGGRETQY
TRBJ2-7,TRBV5-4,ASSLSGIPSYEQY
TRBJ2-1,TRBV11-2,ASSLRDWRNEQF
TRBJ1-1,TRBV5-1,ASSLPRVDRGRAEAF
TRBJ2-5,TRBV4-1,ASSHPGKTQETQY
TRBJ1-5,TRBV20-1,SASEPGGRLRDQPQH
TRBJ2-7,TRBV19,ASSIRTGVGYEQY
TRBJ2-1,TRBV11-3,ASSLAPGTSGTSSYNEQF
TRBJ2-2,TRBV7-5,ARITQDDTGELF
TRBJ2-7,TRBV2,ASSGAFSYEQY
TRBJ1-2,TRBV19,ASSIAGTGGSYGYT
TRBJ1-4,TRBV20-1,SASRTETGGEKLF
TRBJ2-5,TRBV9,ASSVSGTQETQY
TRBJ2-3,TRBV7-3,ASSPRGDTQY
TRBJ2-1,TRBV5-4,ASSPGGGNEQF
TRBJ2-5,TRBV5-5,ASSSWTSGEKETQY
TRBJ2-7,TRBV3-1/TRBV3-2,ASRTSSGGKPYEQY
TRBJ1-6,TRBV24-1,ATSDYGQGNSPLH
TRBJ2-2,TRBV30,AWRTSGTTNTGELF
TRBJ1-2,TRBV9,ASSEGDGLGYT
TRBJ1-2,TRBV7-2,ASSRQGARGYT
TRBJ2-2,TRBV5-1,ASKEGGSSTGELF
TRBJ2-1,TRBV7-6,ASSLGGGRYNEQF
TRBJ2-1,TRBV12-3/TRBV12-4,ASSGTSGSEQF